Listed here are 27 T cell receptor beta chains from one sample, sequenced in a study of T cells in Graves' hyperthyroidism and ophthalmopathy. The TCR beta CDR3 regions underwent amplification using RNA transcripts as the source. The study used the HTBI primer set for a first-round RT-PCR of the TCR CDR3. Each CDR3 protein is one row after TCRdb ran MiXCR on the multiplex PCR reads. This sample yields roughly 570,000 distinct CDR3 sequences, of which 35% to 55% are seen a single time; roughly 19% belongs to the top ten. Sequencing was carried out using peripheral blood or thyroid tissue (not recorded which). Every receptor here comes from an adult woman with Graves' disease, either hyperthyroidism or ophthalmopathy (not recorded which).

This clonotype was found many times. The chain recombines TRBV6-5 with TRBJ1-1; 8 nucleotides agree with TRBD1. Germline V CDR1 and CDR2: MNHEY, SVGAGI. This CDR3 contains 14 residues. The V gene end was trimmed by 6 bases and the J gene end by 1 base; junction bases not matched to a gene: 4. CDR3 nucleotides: TGTGCCAGCAGAGACAGGGGTAGGAACACTGAAGCTTTCTTT. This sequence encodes CASRDRGRNTEAFF.

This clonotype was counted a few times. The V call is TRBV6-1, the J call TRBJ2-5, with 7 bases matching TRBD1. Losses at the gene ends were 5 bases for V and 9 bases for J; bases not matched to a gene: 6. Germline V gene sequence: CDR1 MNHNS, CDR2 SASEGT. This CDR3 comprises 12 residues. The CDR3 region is CASSHRDRAQYF. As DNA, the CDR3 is TGTGCCAGCAGTCACCGGGACAGAGCCCAGTACTTC.

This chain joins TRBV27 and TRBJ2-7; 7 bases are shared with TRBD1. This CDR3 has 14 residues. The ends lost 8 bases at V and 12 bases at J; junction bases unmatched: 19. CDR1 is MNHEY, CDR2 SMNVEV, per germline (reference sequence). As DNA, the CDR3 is TGTGCCAGCCGGAAAGCACCGAACAGGGGACCGCCGTACTTC. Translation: CASRKAPNRGPPYF.

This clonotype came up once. CDR3 DNA: TGTGCCATCAGTGAGGAGGGTGGGTTGGAGACCCAGTACTTC. Its translation: CAISEEGGLETQYF. The chain uses TRBV10-3 and TRBJ2-5, with D possibly matching TRBD2 (5 bases). Trimming pared 2 bases from V and 5 bases from J, leaving 12 bases between. Germline V lookup: CDR1 ENHRY, CDR2 SYGVKD. The CDR3 consists of 14 residues.

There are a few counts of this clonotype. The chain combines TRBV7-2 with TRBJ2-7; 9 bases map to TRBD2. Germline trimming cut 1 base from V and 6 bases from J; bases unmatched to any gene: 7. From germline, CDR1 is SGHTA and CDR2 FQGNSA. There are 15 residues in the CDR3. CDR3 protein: CASSLDGGRVREQYF. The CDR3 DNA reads TGTGCCAGCAGCTTAGACGGCGGGAGGGTACGCGAGCAGTACTTC. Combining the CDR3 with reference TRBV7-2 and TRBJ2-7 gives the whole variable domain GAGVSQSPSNKVTEKGKDVELRCDPISGHTALYWYRQSLGQGLEFLIYFQGNSAPDKSGLPSDRFSAERTGGSVSTLTIQRTQQEDSAVYLCASSLDGGRVREQYFGPGTRLTVT.

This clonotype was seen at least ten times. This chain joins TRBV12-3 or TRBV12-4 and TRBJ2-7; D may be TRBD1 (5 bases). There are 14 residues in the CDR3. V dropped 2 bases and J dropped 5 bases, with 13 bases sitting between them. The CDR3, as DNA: TGTGCCAGCAGTTTAATGGCAGGGTACAACGAGCAGTACTTC. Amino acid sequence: CASSLMAGYNEQYF.

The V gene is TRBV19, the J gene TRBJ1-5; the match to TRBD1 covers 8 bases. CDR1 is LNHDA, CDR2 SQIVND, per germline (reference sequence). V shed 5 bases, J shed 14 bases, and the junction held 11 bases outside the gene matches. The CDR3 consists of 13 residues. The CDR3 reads CASSARQGSYEHF. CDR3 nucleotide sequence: TGTGCCAGTAGTGCGCGACAGGGGTCCTACGAGCATTTT.

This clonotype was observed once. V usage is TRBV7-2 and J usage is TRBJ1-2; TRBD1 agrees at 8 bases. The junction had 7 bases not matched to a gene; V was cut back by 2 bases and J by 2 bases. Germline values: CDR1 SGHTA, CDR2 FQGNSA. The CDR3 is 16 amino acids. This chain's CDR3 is CASSLSGQGQNYGYTF. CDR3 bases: TGTGCCAGCAGCTTAAGCGGACAGGGACAAAACTATGGCTACACCTTC.

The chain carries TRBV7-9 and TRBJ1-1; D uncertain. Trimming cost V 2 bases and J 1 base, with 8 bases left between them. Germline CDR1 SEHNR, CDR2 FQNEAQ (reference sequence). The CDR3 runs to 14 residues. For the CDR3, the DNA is TGTGCCAGCAGCTTATTGGGCTCGAACACTGAAGCTTTCTTT. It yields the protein CASSLLGSNTEAFF.

In DNA, the CDR3 is TGTGCCAGCAGCCCGACAGGGGATCGAAACACCATATATTTT. Its translation: CASSPTGDRNTIYF. This chain connects TRBV7-9 to TRBJ1-3; TRBD1 aligns across 8 bases. This CDR3 region has 14 residues. Germline V lookup: CDR1 SEHNR, CDR2 FQNEAQ (reference sequence). J was trimmed by 5 bases and V by 5 bases; bases with no gene match: 5.

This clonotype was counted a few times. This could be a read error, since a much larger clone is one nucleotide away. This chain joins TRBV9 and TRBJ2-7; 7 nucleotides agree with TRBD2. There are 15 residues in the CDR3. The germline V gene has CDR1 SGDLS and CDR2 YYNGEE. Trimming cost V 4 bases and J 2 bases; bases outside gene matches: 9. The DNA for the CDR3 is TGTGCCAGCAGCCAAGGGACTAACGGGACCTACGAGCAGTACTTC. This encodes CASSQGTNGTYEQYF.

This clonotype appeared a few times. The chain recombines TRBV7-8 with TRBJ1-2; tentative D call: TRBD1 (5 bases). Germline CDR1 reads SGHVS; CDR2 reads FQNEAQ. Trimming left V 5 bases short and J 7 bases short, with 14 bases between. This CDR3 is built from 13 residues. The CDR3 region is CASSQGGQGGYTF. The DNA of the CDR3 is TGTGCCAGCAGCCAAGGCGGGCAGGGTGGCTACACCTTC.

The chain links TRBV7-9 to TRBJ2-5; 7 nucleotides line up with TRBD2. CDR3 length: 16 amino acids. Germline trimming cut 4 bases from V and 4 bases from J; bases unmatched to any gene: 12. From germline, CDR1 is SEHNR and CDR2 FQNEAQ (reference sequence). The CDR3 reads CASSSLRTGGRETQYF. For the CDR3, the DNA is TGTGCCAGCAGCTCACTCAGGACGGGAGGTCGAGAGACCCAGTACTTC.

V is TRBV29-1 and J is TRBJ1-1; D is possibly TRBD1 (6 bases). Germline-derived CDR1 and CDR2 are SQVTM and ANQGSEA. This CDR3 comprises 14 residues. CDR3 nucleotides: TGCAGTGCTAAACAGGGAGGGATCGCTACTGAAGCTTTCTTT. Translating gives CSAKQGGIATEAFF.

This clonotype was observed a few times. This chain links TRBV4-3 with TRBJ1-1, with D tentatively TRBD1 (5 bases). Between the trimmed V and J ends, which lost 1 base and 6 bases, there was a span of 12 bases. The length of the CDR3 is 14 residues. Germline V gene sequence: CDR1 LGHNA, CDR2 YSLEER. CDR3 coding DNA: TGCGCCAGCAGCCAAGCCCAGTGGGGGGCTGAAGCTTTCTTT. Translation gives CASSQAQWGAEAFF.

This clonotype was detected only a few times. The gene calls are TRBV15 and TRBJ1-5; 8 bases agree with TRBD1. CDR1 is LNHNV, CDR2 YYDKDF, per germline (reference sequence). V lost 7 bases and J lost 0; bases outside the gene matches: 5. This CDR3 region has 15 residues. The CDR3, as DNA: TGTGCCACCACCCAAGACAGGGGTAGCAATCAGCCCCAGCATTTT. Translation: CATTQDRGSNQPQHF.

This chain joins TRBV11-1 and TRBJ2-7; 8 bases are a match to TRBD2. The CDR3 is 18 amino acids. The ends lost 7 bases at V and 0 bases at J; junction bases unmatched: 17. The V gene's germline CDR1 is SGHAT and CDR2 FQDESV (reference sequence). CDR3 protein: CASNLGTRDPRSSYEQYF. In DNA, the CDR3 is TGTGCCAGCAACTTGGGGACTAGAGATCCACGAAGCTCCTACGAGCAGTACTTC. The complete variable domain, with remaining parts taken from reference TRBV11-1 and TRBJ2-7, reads EAEVAQSPRYKITEKSQAVAFWCDPISGHATLYWYRQILGQGPELLVQFQDESVVDDSQLPKDRFSAERLKGVDSTLKIQPAELGDSAMYLCASNLGTRDPRSSYEQYFGPGTRLTVT.

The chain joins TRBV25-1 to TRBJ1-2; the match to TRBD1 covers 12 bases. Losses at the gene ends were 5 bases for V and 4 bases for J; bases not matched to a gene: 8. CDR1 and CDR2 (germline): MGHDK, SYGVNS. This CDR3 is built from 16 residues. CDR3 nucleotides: TGTGCCAGCAGTACACCGGGACAGGGGGCACCCTATGGCTACACCTTC. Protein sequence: CASSTPGQGAPYGYTF.

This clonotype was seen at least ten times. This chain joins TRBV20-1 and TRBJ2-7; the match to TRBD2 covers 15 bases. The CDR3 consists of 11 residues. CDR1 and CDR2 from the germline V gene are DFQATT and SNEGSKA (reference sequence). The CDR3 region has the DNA TGCGGGACTAGCGGGGGGTACGAGCAGTACTTC. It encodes CGTSGGYEQYF.

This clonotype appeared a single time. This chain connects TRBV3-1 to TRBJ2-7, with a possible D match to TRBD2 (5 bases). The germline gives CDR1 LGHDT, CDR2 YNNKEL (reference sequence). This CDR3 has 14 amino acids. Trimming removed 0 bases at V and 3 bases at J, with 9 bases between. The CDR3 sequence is CASSQEGEGYEQYF. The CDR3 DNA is TGTGCCAGCAGCCAAGAGGGCGAGGGCTACGAGCAGTACTTC.

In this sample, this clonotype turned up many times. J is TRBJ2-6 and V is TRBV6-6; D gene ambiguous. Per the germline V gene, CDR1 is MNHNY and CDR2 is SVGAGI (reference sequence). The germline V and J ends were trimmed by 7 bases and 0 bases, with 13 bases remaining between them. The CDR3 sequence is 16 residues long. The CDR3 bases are TGTGCCAGCAATTGGGGTGAGAGCTCTGGGGCCAACGTCCTGACTTTC. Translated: CASNWGESSGANVLTF.

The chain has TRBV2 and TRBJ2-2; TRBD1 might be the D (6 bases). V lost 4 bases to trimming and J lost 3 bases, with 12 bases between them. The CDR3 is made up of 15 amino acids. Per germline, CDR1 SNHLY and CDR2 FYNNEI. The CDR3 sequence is CASSGWTAYTGELFF. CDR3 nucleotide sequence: TGTGCCAGCAGTGGGTGGACAGCCTACACCGGGGAGCTGTTTTTT. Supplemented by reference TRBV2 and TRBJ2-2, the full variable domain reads EPEVTQTPSHQVTQMGQEVILRCVPISNHLYFYWYRQILGQKVEFLVSFYNNEISEKSEIFDDQFSVERPDGSNFTLKIRSTKLEDSAMYFCASSGWTAYTGELFFGEGSRLTVL.

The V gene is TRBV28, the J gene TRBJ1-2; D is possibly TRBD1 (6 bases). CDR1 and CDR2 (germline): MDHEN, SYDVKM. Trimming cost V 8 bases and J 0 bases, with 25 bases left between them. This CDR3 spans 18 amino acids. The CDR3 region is CASSWGGRNHLANYGYTF. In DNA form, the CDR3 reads TGTGCCAGCTCATGGGGGGGCAGGAATCATCTTGCTAACTATGGCTACACCTTC.

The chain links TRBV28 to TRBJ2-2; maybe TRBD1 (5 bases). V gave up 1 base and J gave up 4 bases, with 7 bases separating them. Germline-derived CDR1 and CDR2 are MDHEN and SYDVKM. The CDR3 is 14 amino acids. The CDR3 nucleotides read TGTGCCAGCAGTTTATCAGGGATCACCGGGGAGCTGTTTTTT. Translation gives CASSLSGITGELFF.

The DNA for the CDR3 is TGCAGCACGCGGACAGGGGAGCTGTTTTTT. It is translated as CSTRTGELFF. The V and J genes are TRBV29-1 and TRBJ2-2; D might be TRBD1 (5 bases). The germline V and J ends were trimmed by 8 bases and 8 bases, with 9 bases remaining between them. This CDR3 comprises 10 residues. The V gene's germline CDR1 is SQVTM and CDR2 ANQGSEA.

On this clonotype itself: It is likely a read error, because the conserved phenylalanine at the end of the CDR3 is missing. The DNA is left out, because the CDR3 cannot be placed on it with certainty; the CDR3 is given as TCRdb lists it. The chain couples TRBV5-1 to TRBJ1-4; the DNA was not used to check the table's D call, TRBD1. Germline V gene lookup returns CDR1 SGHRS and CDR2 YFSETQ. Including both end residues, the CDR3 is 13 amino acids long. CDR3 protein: CASSPLSGTGVSD.

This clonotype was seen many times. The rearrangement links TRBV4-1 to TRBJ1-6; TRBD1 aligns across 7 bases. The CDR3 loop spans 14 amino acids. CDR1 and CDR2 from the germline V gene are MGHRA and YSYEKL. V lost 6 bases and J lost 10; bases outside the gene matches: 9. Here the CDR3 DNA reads TGCGCCAGCAGGGAGACAGGGAGTATCTCACCCCTCCACTTT. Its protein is CASRETGSISPLHF.